This T cell receptor beta chain was sequenced for a study of shared clonotypes between healthy human individuals. Per germline, CDR1 MNHNS and CDR2 SASEGT. V lost 8 bases and J lost 1, with 6 bases in between. This CDR3 is 11 amino acids long. Study-level findings and limits: Several donors had around 5% of their naive CD4 clonotypes in common. Blood alone was sampled, and tissue repertoires likely differ.

Subsets obtained from CD4+ cells comprised CD45RA+ naive and CD45RA-negative memory cells. Profiled with immunoSEQ multiplex PCR; TCRdb holds only in-frame clones, not every one. There are about 980,000 clones in the sample; over 75% occur only once, and around 1.4% lies in the top ten. Comment on this clone: Its antigen is not identified.

Sequences were obtained from memory CD4+ T cells sorted from blood. Subset given: CD45RA-negative fraction. The rearrangement joins TRBV6-1 to TRBJ2-7; D remains ambiguous. The sequence came from a man between 18 and 29 years old in good health. The CDR3 nucleotides are TGTGCCAGCGAGCTATCCTACGAGCAGTACTTC. It codes for CASELSYEQYF.